This paragraph covers one TCR beta chain sequence. This receptor's antigen is unknown. No base qualities exist here, and no much larger clone lies one base off it. The reads were generated on an Illumina MiSeq. TCRdb reran the public reads through fastp at Q25 and MiXCR, keeping productive beta chains. Duplicate CDR3 protein sequences are folded into a single record with the most common DNA and genes. A total of 60,000 to 70,000 distinct CDR3 sequences appear in this sample, roughly 20% of them only once. The top ten clonotypes cover 2% to 2.5% of the sample. This sample is part of a study of lung T cells in sarcoidosis with Löfgren's syndrome (dated by TCRdb to 2015 to 2018). Notes on the research overall: Sarcoidosis was characterized as a granulomatous disease that is mostly pulmonary, in which CD4+ T cells accumulate in bronchoalveolar lavage fluid. The repertoire analyses were focused on Lofgren's syndrome patients. What the research found in general, with its limitations: In alphabeta pairing analysis, TRAV12-1 was found to pair preferentially with TRBV2, and CDR3 homology was shown by the resulting paired TCRs. CDR3 motifs in TRAV12-1 and TRBV2 were reported to be shared across several Lofgren's syndrome patients, which suggests public CD4+ TCR repertoires. Recognition of a sarcoidosis-associated antigen was only suggested, and the antigen itself remained putative and was not identified. Compared with control subjects, Lofgren's syndrome patients reportedly showed the greatest expansion in the V gene segments TRAV12-1 and TRBV2.

The germline V gene sets CDR1 to SGHVS and CDR2 to FQNEAQ. Trimming leaves V shorter by 5 bases and J shorter by 4 bases, with the junction holding 7 bases beyond the gene matches. Reading from cysteine to phenylalanine, the CDR3 counts 15 amino acids. Just CDR3 DNA is preserved here, 45 bases in frame from base 1. This TCR came from a human donor with sarcoidosis (Löfgren's syndrome or another form), or a control subject (not recorded which). The sequencing input was CD4+ T cells from PBMCs. The V and J genes are TRBV7-8 and TRBJ1-2; 10 of the junction bases match TRBD1. The CDR3 region: CASSQGTGEGYGYTF. In nucleotide form, the sequence is TGTGCCAGCAGCCAAGGGACAGGGGAGGGCTATGGCTACACCTTC.